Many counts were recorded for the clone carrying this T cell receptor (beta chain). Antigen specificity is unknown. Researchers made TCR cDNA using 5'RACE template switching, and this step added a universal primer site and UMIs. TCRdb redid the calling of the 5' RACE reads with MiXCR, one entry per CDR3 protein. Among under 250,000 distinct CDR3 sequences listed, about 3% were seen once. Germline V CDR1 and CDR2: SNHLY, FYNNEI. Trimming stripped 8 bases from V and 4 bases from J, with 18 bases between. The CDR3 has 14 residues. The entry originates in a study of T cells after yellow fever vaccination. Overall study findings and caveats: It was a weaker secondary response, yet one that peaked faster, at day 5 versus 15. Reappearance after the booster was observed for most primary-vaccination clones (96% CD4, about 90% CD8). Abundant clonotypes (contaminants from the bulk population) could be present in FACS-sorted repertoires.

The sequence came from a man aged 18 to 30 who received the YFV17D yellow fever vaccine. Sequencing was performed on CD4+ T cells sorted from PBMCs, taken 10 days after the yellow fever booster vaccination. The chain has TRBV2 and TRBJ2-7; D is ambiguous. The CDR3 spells CASRQAIVLYEQYV. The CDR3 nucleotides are TGTGCCAGCCGCCAGGCCATCGTTCTTTACGAGCAGTACGTC.